The 7 T cell receptor beta chains presented below share a single source sample, sequenced in a study of beta chain features in type 1 diabetes. Every bit of the isolated RNA underwent reverse transcription, so sequencing read expressed TCRB transcripts. TCRdb keeps only in-frame clones here, not all; method: immunoSEQ multiplex PCR. The sample records hundreds of thousands of clones, approximately 28% being singletons. The source material was naive CD4+ T cells from blood. These receptors were taken from a man between 18 and 35 years old in good health.

Here the CDR3 DNA reads TGTGCCAGCAGCTACAGGGGTCAGAACACTGAAGCTTTCTTT. It is translated as CASSYRGQNTEAFF. The V call is TRBV5-4, the J call TRBJ1-1, with 7 bases matching TRBD1. The CDR3 spans 14 residues. The germline CDR1 and CDR2 sequences are SGHNT and YYREEE (reference sequence). V trimming: 3 bases; J trimming: 1 base; junction bases outside the gene matches: 3.

The chain employs TRBV14 and TRBJ2-7; the D is unclear. This CDR3 contains 15 residues. V was shortened by 1 base and J by 4 bases, with 14 bases between the two germline ends. Germline CDR1 and CDR2: SGHDN and FVKESK. CDR3 sequence: CASSQVGVAHYEQYF. The CDR3 DNA sequence: TGTGCCAGCAGCCAAGTAGGCGTCGCCCATTACGAGCAGTACTTC.

The gene calls are TRBV7-9 and TRBJ2-3; the match to TRBD2 covers 8 bases. The ends lost 5 bases at V and 5 bases at J; junction bases unmatched: 9. CDR1 and CDR2 from the germline V gene are SEHNR and FQNEAQ (reference sequence). The CDR3 runs to 15 residues. CDR3 nucleotides: TGTGCCAGCAGCCGACGGGAGGGCCGGGGAGATACGCAGTATTTT. It is translated as CASSRREGRGDTQYF.

Regarding this clone: Other DNA sequences in the sample encode the same CDR3. The chain uses TRBV5-4 and TRBJ2-1; D gene uncertain. CDR1 SGHNT and CDR2 YYREEE come from the germline V gene (reference sequence). This CDR3 has 14 amino acids. Between the trimmed V and J ends, which lost 0 bases and 0 bases, there was a span of 4 bases. The CDR3 sequence is CASSLDSSYNEQFF. DNA of the CDR3: TGTGCCAGCAGCTTGGACAGCTCCTACAATGAGCAGTTCTTC.

V usage is TRBV30 and J usage is TRBJ2-5; 9 nucleotides line up with TRBD1. Germline V lookup: CDR1 GTSNPN, CDR2 SVGIG (reference sequence). The V and J ends lost 7 bases and 1 base, in that order; junction bases with no gene match: 4. CDR3 size: 13 residues. CDR3 coding DNA: TGTGCCTCCCCGGGACAGGGCCAAGAGACCCAGTACTTC. This encodes CASPGQGQETQYF.

This clone came up a few times. The rearrangement links TRBV5-4 to TRBJ2-2, with D maybe TRBD2 (5 bases). The CDR3 has 13 amino acids. V was pared by 2 bases and J by 4 bases, with 6 bases between. Looked up from germline, CDR1 is SGHNT and CDR2 is YYREEE (reference sequence). CDR3 nucleotide sequence: TGTGCCAGCAGCTTCGGAGGCACCGGGGAGCTGTTTTTT. Translated, it gives CASSFGGTGELFF.

The genes are TRBV6-5 and TRBJ2-7; 13 bases are shared with TRBD2. The CDR3 contains 14 residues. With 7 bases clipped from V and 4 bases from J, the junction kept 4 bases outside the gene matches. Germline-derived CDR1 and CDR2 are MNHEY and SVGAGI. The CDR3 DNA follows: TGTGCCAGCACCCGGACTAGCGGGAGTTACGAGCAGTACTTC. This gives the protein CASTRTSGSYEQYF.